The clone carrying this T cell receptor (beta chain) showed up many times. The antigen is undetermined. Researchers made TCR beta libraries by using iRepertoire HTBI primers and running Arm-PCR on CDR3 regions. Each CDR3 protein is one row after TCRdb ran MiXCR on the multiplex PCR reads. The sample shows a few hundred thousand distinct CDR3 sequences, 18% of them seen only once. This entry comes from a study of regulatory T cells in long-lasting Graves disease. The germline gives CDR1 MNHNS, CDR2 SASEGT. The CDR3 covers 15 residues. Unmatched junction bases numbered 7, after V lost 6 bases and J lost 5 bases. Specified time point: newly diagnosed GD, antithyroid drugs for less than 3 months. RNA extracted from PBMCs served as the sequencing template. Graves' disease was diagnosed by American Thyroid Association guidelines. Study-wide points: Whereas nearly 1,000 public clonotypes were shared by new patients, persistent patients shared more, at around 2,700.

The same data also went into a second study, on T cells in Graves' hyperthyroidism and ophthalmopathy.

The source material was peripheral blood mononuclear cells (PBMCs), sampled at new diagnosis, from a patient treated with antithyroid drugs. The TCR comes from a woman in her twenties or thirties with Graves disease. This chain uses TRBV6-1 with TRBJ2-3, with TRBD2 matching over 11 bases. The DNA for the CDR3 is TGTGCCAGCAGCCCTACTAGCGGGGGTGGAGATACGCAGTATTTT. It specifies CASSPTSGGGDTQYF.